The sequence of this T cell receptor beta chain was determined in a study of T cells after yellow fever vaccination. Across the whole study: Preparation of fractions with low cell numbers was performed using SMART-Seq v4 Ultra Low Input.

Making TCR cDNA involved 5'RACE template switching, which added UMIs and a universal primer site. TCRdb re-called the 5' RACE reads with MiXCR, one entry per CDR3 protein. The sample includes 300,000 to 450,000 distinct CDR3 sequences, approximately 5.7% of them seen just once. This clonotype was recorded a few times. Its antigen remains unidentified. The trim removed 4 bases at V and 6 bases at J, leaving 3 bases unmatched. This CDR3 contains 14 residues. Study-wide findings and caveats: Clones from primary vaccination mostly reappeared after the booster (roughly 95% CD4, approximately 88% CD8).

V and J are TRBV12-3 or TRBV12-4 and TRBJ1-6; 7 bases align to TRBD1. The sequence came from a man aged 25 to 40 who received the YFV17D yellow fever vaccine. The sample consisted of PBMCs, taken 5 days after the yellow fever booster vaccination. The CDR3 DNA reads as TGTGCCAGCAGTTGGGACAGCCCTAATTCACCCCTCCACTTT. Translating it yields CASSWDSPNSPLHF.